This TCR beta chain was recovered during a study of tumor-infiltrating lymphocytes in primary liver carcinoma (dated by TCRdb to about 2017). At the level of the whole study: Between November 2015 and 2016, roughly 5 patients in China with histopathologically diagnosed primary liver carcinoma had their tumors surgically resected. Hepatocellular carcinoma (four) or combined HCC and intrahepatic cholangiocarcinoma (one) was present in the five patients, who were three men and two women aged 30 to 69 years. The five patients had tumors staged T1-T3 N0M0, with maximum diameters ranging from roughly 4 to 10 cm. Roughly 3.65 to 7.13 million productive TCRbeta reads were obtained per sample, and no significant difference in read depth was found between tissue types. Across five regions of each liver tumor, along with adjacent normal tissue and blood, the study brought together TCRbeta repertoire sequencing, expression microarrays and whole-exome sequencing. TCRbeta repertoire sequencing covered about 35 specimens from 5 patients: around 25 tumor regions, 5 adjacent noncancerous liver tissues and 5 peripheral blood samples. Technical replicate repertoires showed high reproducibility, with mean shared-clone rates around 0.91 and correlation coefficients above 0.95. Paper-wide results and their limitations: Only the TCR beta chain was sequenced, which likely underestimates true repertoire diversity because unpaired alpha chains were not captured. Repertoire overlap was higher between tumor regions (mean about 36%) than tumor-adjacent (approximately 17%) or tumor-blood (14%) pairs, consistent with antigen-driven expansion. The top 250 clones made up a significantly larger repertoire fraction in tumors than in blood (p = 0.039). Because the samples were bulk and unsorted, CD4+ and CD8+ T cell repertoires could not be compared. The study included only four to six patients, and the authors note findings should be validated in a larger study.

Blood RNA was extracted from unsorted whole blood with TRIzol reagent; germline DNA came from the DNeasy Blood & Tissue kit. Patients had chronic HBV infection and were treatment-naive at sampling. Around 3.6 milliliters of peripheral blood were collected into K2EDTA tubes before surgery. The CDR3 has 14 amino acids, counting the end cysteine and phenylalanine. Kept here is only the CDR3 DNA, which spans 42 bases and is read in frame from base 1. Clipping removes 3 bases from V and 5 bases from J, with 5 as the unmatched junction base count. From a lookup of the germline V gene, CDR1 and CDR2 are SGHDN and FVKESK. Turning to this clonotype: What antigen it recognizes has not been identified. The record has no base qualities; no much larger clone is one base away.

TCRbeta-specific cDNA was reverse-transcribed from about 0.45 ug total RNA using a constant-region primer and ProtoScript II reverse transcriptase. Construction of the TCRbeta libraries relied on three nested rounds of multiplex PCR, following a slightly modified ARM-PCR procedure. Each of the first two PCR rounds ran for 10 cycles and used multiplex TRBV1-TRBV30 forward primers together with a Cbeta reverse primer. Sample barcodes and Illumina adapters were attached in a final 25-cycle PCR using Deep VentR polymerase. Before sequencing, amplicons of 200-500 bp were purified from gel using a QIAquick gel extraction kit. TCRbeta amplicons were sequenced on an Illumina HiSeq 2500 with 250-bp paired-end reads. The paper's processing steps were these. Quality trimming of reads was performed with Trimmomatic v0.33, and paired reads were merged with FLASH v1.2.11 so that full CDR3 sequences could be recovered. V, D and J germline segments were assigned to the rearranged TCRbeta sequences using MiGEC v1.2.1b. VDJtools v1.0.0 computed clonotype statistics and Shannon-Wiener diversity indices. Except for diversity analysis, only each sample's 250 most abundant clonotypes were used in subsequent analyses to reduce sampling bias. TCRdb redid the processing of the public reads, applying fastp at Q25 and MiXCR, and retained in-frame beta chains. Rows with a matching CDR3 protein are joined into one entry that keeps the most common DNA and genes. The V and J calls and clone size come from TCRdb's table, not from the authors' own analysis. In all, the sample holds approximately 320,000 distinct CDR3 sequences, and 50% to 75% of those were seen once. The ten top clones hold approximately 17% of the sample.

Sequences were obtained from peripheral blood. The receptor's source is a woman aged 25 to 39 with primary liver carcinoma and hepatitis B virus infection. The sequence links TRBV14 to TRBJ2-5, with 8 central nucleotides matching TRBD2. CDR3 region: CASSHTGLDETQYF. The DNA sequence reads TGTGCCAGCAGCCATACGGGACTAGACGAGACCCAGTACTTC.